Shown below are 29 T cell receptor beta chains from a single sample sequenced in a study of post-analysis software for immune sequencing data. Study results and limitations: Patients had higher frequencies than controls of about 5 TRBV segments, including TRBV5-6, TRBV5-1 and TRBV20-1.

Sequencing libraries made from TCR beta cDNA carried unique molecular identifiers. TCRdb itself ran the PCR reads through MiXCR, one entry per CDR3 protein. Of some 450,000 distinct CDR3 sequences listed, approximately 46% are singletons. No antigen has been assigned to these receptors. Sequenced sample: blood. These TCRs come from a girl under 18 with multiple sclerosis.

The chain combines TRBV24-1 with TRBJ2-3; maybe TRBD2 (6 bases). Per germline, CDR1 KGHDR and CDR2 SFDVKD. There are 16 residues in the CDR3. V dropped 3 bases and J dropped 0 bases, with 12 bases sitting between them. CDR3 DNA: TGTGCCACCAGTGATCGGGCGGGAACTAGCACAGATACGCAGTATTTT. Translating it yields CATSDRAGTSTDTQYF.

This rearrangement joins TRBV27 to TRBJ2-5; D unclear. The V gene lost 4 bases and the J gene lost 11 bases, with 23 bases spanning the gap. Per germline, CDR1 MNHEY and CDR2 SMNVEV (reference sequence). This CDR3 comprises 15 residues. The CDR3 loop reads CASSYAALVDNEQYF. CDR3 sequence (DNA): TGTGCCAGCAGTTACGCGGCCTTAGTAGACAATGAGCAGTACTTC.

The CDR3 loop is CASSISRVDYGYTF. For the CDR3, the DNA is TGTGCCAGTAGTATTTCCAGGGTGGACTATGGCTACACCTTC. The chain is built from TRBV19 and TRBJ1-2; a weak D match, TRBD1 (5 bases). Germline V gene sequence: CDR1 LNHDA, CDR2 SQIVND (reference sequence). The CDR3 totals 14 residues. The V and J ends lost 3 bases and 3 bases respectively, with 11 bases between them.

This chain links TRBV6-2 or TRBV6-3 with TRBJ2-1, with TRBD1 as a possible D gene (5 bases). Germline CDR1 MNHEY, CDR2 SVGEGT. Trimming took 6 bases from V and 14 from J, leaving 23 bases between them. The CDR3 sequence is 14 residues long. The CDR3 loop is CASSTKGRNNEKFF. In nucleotides, the CDR3 is TGTGCCAGCAGCACGAAGGGGCGGAATAACGAAAAGTTCTTC.

This chain links TRBV5-6 with TRBJ2-5, with D uncertain. The CDR3 totals 14 residues. Germline values: CDR1 SGHDT, CDR2 YYEEEE. V was clipped by 1 base and J by 2 bases, with 9 bases between them. As DNA, the CDR3 is TGTGCCAGCAGCTTGCGAAATGATCAAGAGACCCAGTACTTC. Its protein is CASSLRNDQETQYF.

The rearrangement links TRBV5-1 to TRBJ2-1; 9 nucleotides match TRBD2. Germline V gene data show CDR1 as SGHRS and CDR2 as YFSETQ. The CDR3 has 18 residues. Germline trimming cut 0 bases from V and 7 bases from J; bases unmatched to any gene: 14. This CDR3 is CASSLDLYAGGPGNEQFF. CDR3 DNA: TGCGCCAGCAGCTTGGATCTTTACGCGGGAGGGCCGGGGAATGAGCAGTTCTTC.

The chain uses TRBV5-1 and TRBJ2-2; D may be TRBD1 (5 bases). The germline CDR1 and CDR2 sequences are SGHRS and YFSETQ. Trimming took off 2 bases at V and 4 bases at J, with 9 bases between the two ends. The CDR3 length is 14 residues. The CDR3 DNA sequence: TGCGCCAGCAGCTTCGCCCAGGGCACCGGGGAGCTGTTTTTT. Amino acid sequence: CASSFAQGTGELFF.

This clonotype was detected a few times. For the CDR3, the DNA is TGTGCCAGCTTGGGGACAGTTAACTACGAGCAGTACTTC. This encodes CASLGTVNYEQYF. The chain is built from TRBV2 and TRBJ2-7; TRBD1 matches at 7 bases. Germline CDR1 SNHLY, CDR2 FYNNEI. The CDR3 extends over 13 amino acids. The V gene end was trimmed by 8 bases and the J gene end by 3 bases; junction bases not matched to a gene: 7.

The CDR3 sequence is CASSLEGGSMKNIQYF. The CDR3 DNA is TGTGCCAGCAGCTTAGAGGGGGGGAGCATGAAAAACATTCAGTACTTC. The chain combines TRBV7-9 with TRBJ2-4, with D possibly TRBD2 on 7 matching bases. This CDR3 contains 16 residues. The germline V gene has CDR1 SEHNR and CDR2 FQNEAQ (reference sequence). With 1 base removed from V and 4 bases from J, the gap between germline ends came to 14 bases.

Points on this clonotype: One end of the junction is discordant with germline, which a read error may explain. The chain joins TRBV11-2 to TRBJ2-7; 7 bases are a match to TRBD1. CDR3 size: 16 residues. Germline V gene sequence: CDR1 SGHAT, CDR2 FQNNGV. CDR3 amino acids: CGSSSALGQTPYEQYF. As DNA, the CDR3 is TGTGGCAGCAGCTCGGCCCTGGGACAGACTCCCTACGAGCAGTACTTC.

This chain joins TRBV19 and TRBJ2-7; no firm D call. Trimming pared 8 bases from V and 0 bases from J, leaving 11 bases between. Germline CDR1 and CDR2: LNHDA and SQIVND (reference sequence). The CDR3 runs 13 residues. The CDR3 region is CASGKTGSYEQYF. For the CDR3, the DNA is TGTGCCAGTGGTAAGACGGGCTCCTACGAGCAGTACTTC.

This chain uses TRBV20-1 with TRBJ2-1; no definite D call. V gave up 0 bases and J gave up 4 bases, with 13 bases separating them. The germline gives CDR1 DFQATT, CDR2 SNEGSKA (reference sequence). The CDR3 contains 15 residues. The CDR3 DNA is TGCAGTGCTAGAGACGCCGACTGGCAGTACAATGAGCAGTTCTTC. Protein: CSARDADWQYNEQFF.

This clonotype is a singleton in its sample. The chain carries TRBV29-1 and TRBJ2-3; 13 bases line up with TRBD2. This CDR3 region has 16 residues. CDR1 and CDR2 from the germline V gene are SQVTM and ANQGSEA. J gave up 4 bases and V 6 bases, and 10 bases lay outside the gene matches. CDR3 DNA sequence: TGCAGCGTAAAAGCTCCGGGACTAGCGGGACCAGATACGCAGTATTTT. This codes for CSVKAPGLAGPDTQYF.

This clonotype was seen a few times. V gene TRBV7-8 combines with J gene TRBJ2-7, with 7 bases identical to TRBD2. V dropped 5 bases and J dropped 0; count of bases not matched to a gene: 7. Germline V lookup: CDR1 SGHVS, CDR2 FQNEAQ. CDR3 size: 15 residues. This CDR3 reads CASSPLWEGSYEQYF. CDR3 DNA: TGTGCCAGCAGCCCCCTCTGGGAGGGCTCCTACGAGCAGTACTTC.

The V call is TRBV15, the J call TRBJ2-3; the D is unclear. The CDR3 covers 11 residues. Germline CDR1 reads LNHNV; CDR2 reads YYDKDF (reference sequence). Trimming removed 5 bases at V and 3 bases at J, with 3 bases between. This CDR3 reads CATSLTDTQYF. CDR3 coding DNA: TGTGCCACCAGCTTGACAGATACGCAGTATTTT.

The CDR3 DNA reads TGCAGCGGGGTTTCCTACAATGAGCAGTTCTTC. Translated, it gives CSGVSYNEQFF. This chain connects TRBV29-1 to TRBJ2-1; D is unclear. The germline gives CDR1 SQVTM, CDR2 ANQGSEA. CDR3 size: 11 residues. Trimming stripped 7 bases from V and 1 base from J, with 5 bases between.

This clonotype was counted a few times. CDR3 sequence: CASSLSTDSTDTQYF. The CDR3, as DNA: TGTGCCAGCAGTCTATCGACAGATAGCACAGATACGCAGTATTTT. The J gene is TRBJ2-3, the V gene TRBV6-6; D perhaps matches TRBD1 (5 bases). Germline CDR1 is MNHNY and CDR2 is SVGAGI (reference sequence). V was trimmed by 5 bases and J by 0 bases, leaving 12 bases between them. The CDR3 consists of 15 residues.

This chain joins TRBV5-1 and TRBJ2-1, with D uncertain. The CDR3 sequence is 13 residues long. CDR1 is SGHRS, CDR2 YFSETQ, per germline. V was clipped by 4 bases and J by 13 bases, with 18 bases between them. The CDR3, as DNA: TGCGCCAGCAGCCCCATAGTACCGGAGAAACAGTTCTTC. Amino acids: CASSPIVPEKQFF.

This clonotype was counted ten times or more. This chain joins TRBV27 and TRBJ2-7, with 8 bases aligning to TRBD2. Trimming cost V 3 bases and J 5 bases; bases outside gene matches: 6. The CDR3 contains 14 residues. Germline loops: CDR1 MNHEY, CDR2 SMNVEV (reference sequence). The CDR3 region is CASSFVREDHEQYF. The CDR3 region has the DNA TGTGCCAGCAGTTTCGTGCGGGAGGACCACGAGCAGTACTTC.

J is TRBJ2-4 and V is TRBV7-2, with TRBD1 matching 7 bases. This CDR3 has 13 amino acids. Germline V lookup: CDR1 SGHTA, CDR2 FQGNSA. The junction had 9 bases not matched to a gene; V was cut back by 1 base and J by 15 bases. CDR3 protein: CASSLDPPGGRYF. DNA for the CDR3: TGTGCCAGCAGCTTAGATCCTCCAGGGGGAAGGTACTTC.

CDR3 bases: TGCGCCAGCAGCCAAGGGACAGAAGGACAGCCCCAGCATTTT. This translates into CASSQGTEGQPQHF. This rearrangement joins TRBV5-1 to TRBJ1-5; 7 bases agree with TRBD1. The V gene's germline CDR1 is SGHRS and CDR2 YFSETQ. Trimming cost V 4 bases and J 7 bases; bases outside gene matches: 8. The CDR3 runs to 14 residues.

The chain combines TRBV25-1 with TRBJ1-1, with D tentatively TRBD1 (5 bases). V gave up 3 bases and J gave up 9 bases, with 11 bases separating them. This CDR3 comprises 12 residues. Germline lookup yields CDR1 MGHDK and CDR2 SYGVNS. The CDR3 DNA reads as TGTGCCAGCAGTGAGGGGCAGCTAAAAGCTTTCTTT. Residues: CASSEGQLKAFF.

In this sample, this clonotype turned up many times. This chain connects TRBV12-3 or TRBV12-4 to TRBJ2-7; a weak D match, TRBD2 (5 bases). The V end lost 4 bases, the J end lost 4 bases, and 8 bases lay between the germline ends. The CDR3 totals 12 residues. CDR3 nucleotide sequence: TGTGCCAGCAGTTCCTCGGGGTACGAGCAGTACTTC. Translating it yields CASSSSGYEQYF.

The chain recombines TRBV18 with TRBJ1-1; D is perhaps TRBD1 (5 bases). The CDR3 has 15 amino acids. Trimming left V 4 bases short and J 1 base short, with 13 bases between. Germline V gene sequence: CDR1 KGHSH, CDR2 LQKENI. The CDR3 DNA reads as TGTGCCAGCTCACGGGAACAGGCTCCGAACACTGAAGCTTTCTTT. Protein product: CASSREQAPNTEAFF.

As to this clonotype: A much larger clone is a single base away; this may be a read error. DNA of the CDR3: TGTGTCATCAGTGGGACAGGGGCCTACGAGCAGTACTTC. Its translation: CVISGTGAYEQYF. The chain joins TRBV10-3 to TRBJ2-7; 10 bases match TRBD1. Germline CDR1 and CDR2: ENHRY and SYGVKD. The length of the CDR3 is 13 residues.

The chain carries TRBV5-1 and TRBJ1-5; no definite D call. The CDR3 extends over 15 amino acids. Germline V gene data show CDR1 as SGHRS and CDR2 as YFSETQ. The ends were cut back, 0 bases at V and 4 bases at J, with 11 bases in the middle. The CDR3 reads CASSLEGQKNQPQHF. The DNA for the CDR3 is TGCGCCAGCAGCTTGGAAGGGCAAAAGAATCAGCCCCAGCATTTT.

This clonotype was observed many times. The J gene is TRBJ1-4, the V gene TRBV18; 7 bases align to TRBD1. V dropped 2 bases and J dropped 8; count of bases not matched to a gene: 8. The CDR3 consists of 15 residues. CDR1 and CDR2 from the germline V gene are KGHSH and LQKENI. This CDR3 is CASSPVNRGGEKLFF. Written as DNA, the CDR3 is TGTGCCAGCTCACCAGTTAACAGGGGCGGAGAAAAACTGTTTTTT.

The chain has TRBV25-1 and TRBJ2-1, with D possibly TRBD1 on 5 matching bases. V was clipped by 8 bases and J by 7 bases, with 15 bases between them. In germline, CDR1 is MGHDK, CDR2 SYGVNS. The CDR3 is 13 residues long. In DNA form, the CDR3 reads TGTGCCAGCGGCAGGGCCCCCCAAAATGAGCAGTTCTTC. It is translated as CASGRAPQNEQFF.

The V call is TRBV7-8, the J call TRBJ2-2; TRBD2 might be the D (6 bases). CDR1 and CDR2 (germline): SGHVS, FQNEAQ. The V and J ends lost 2 bases and 5 bases respectively, with 24 bases between them. This CDR3 is 19 amino acids long. CDR3 coding DNA: TGTGCCAGCAGCTTATTAACGTTGGTAGCGGACATCTCTACCGGGGAGCTGTTTTTT. Protein product: CASSLLTLVADISTGELFF.